These T cell receptor beta chains were read from a single sample in a study of PD-1 blockade in classical Hodgkin lymphoma. TCRdb's copy holds only in-frame clones and misses some; the assay was immunoSEQ multiplex PCR. The sample has 60,000 to 65,000 clones; around 89% are singletons. The sample in question was peripheral blood mononuclear cells (PBMCs), obtained at baseline. Receptors were obtained from a human donor with classical Hodgkin lymphoma. Each CDR3 is given with its conserved first and last residue. Fields, in order: clone size, D gene, J gene, V gene, CDR3 DNA, CDR3 protein. A D gene is named only where the DNA matches it firmly. Clone size is given for some rows only: seen once, a few or many times, or a class if the clone is expanded.

abundance: .; d_gene: TRBD1; j_gene: TRBJ2-7; v_gene: TRBV28; CDR3nt: TGTGCCACCGCCTGGTTGGGACAGGGTTCCTACGAGCAGTACTTC; CDR3aa: CATAWLGQGSYEQYF
abundance: once; d_gene: .; j_gene: TRBJ2-6; v_gene: TRBV6-6; CDR3nt: TGTGCCAGCAGTTACACTACCGGAGGGGCCAACGTCCTGACTTTC; CDR3aa: CASSYTTGGANVLTF
abundance: .; d_gene: .; j_gene: TRBJ1-1; v_gene: TRBV27; CDR3nt: TGTGCCAGCAGTCTCAGGGACCTCGACACTGAAGCTTTCTTT; CDR3aa: CASSLRDLDTEAFF
abundance: .; d_gene: .; j_gene: TRBJ1-1; v_gene: TRBV4-2; CDR3nt: TGTGCCAGCAGTGGGGGGGCGATGAACACTGAAGCTTTCTTT; CDR3aa: CASSGGAMNTEAFF
abundance: .; d_gene: .; j_gene: TRBJ2-3; v_gene: TRBV6-4; CDR3nt: TGTGCCAGCAGTGCGGATCTTAGCACAGATACGCAGTATTTT; CDR3aa: CASSADLSTDTQYF
abundance: .; d_gene: .; j_gene: TRBJ1-2; v_gene: TRBV15; CDR3nt: TGTGCCACCAGCATGGGGACTAACTATGGCTACACCTTC; CDR3aa: CATSMGTNYGYTF
abundance: .; d_gene: .; j_gene: TRBJ1-4; v_gene: TRBV12-5; CDR3nt: TGTGCTAGTGGTTTGGGACAGCGTAATGAAAAACTGTTTTTT; CDR3aa: CASGLGQRNEKLFF
abundance: .; d_gene: .; j_gene: TRBJ2-1; v_gene: TRBV10-3; CDR3nt: TGTGCCATCGAAGCGGGTCAAAGCTCCTACAATGAGCAGTTCTTC; CDR3aa: CAIEAGQSSYNEQFF
abundance: .; d_gene: TRBD1; j_gene: TRBJ2-1; v_gene: TRBV4-1; CDR3nt: TGCGCCAGCAGCCACTGGGACAGGGGTAATGAGCAGTTCTTC; CDR3aa: CASSHWDRGNEQFF
abundance: .; d_gene: TRBD2; j_gene: TRBJ2-3; v_gene: TRBV15; CDR3nt: TGTGCCACCAGCCGACTCACTAGCGGGGGACCAGATACGCAGTATTTT; CDR3aa: CATSRLTSGGPDTQYF
abundance: .; d_gene: TRBD2; j_gene: TRBJ2-3; v_gene: TRBV4-1; CDR3nt: TGCGCCAGCAGCCAAGATAGCGTCCGAGGACTAGCGGGGGAACTTACGCAGTATTTT; CDR3aa: CASSQDSVRGLAGELTQYF
abundance: .; d_gene: .; j_gene: TRBJ2-2; v_gene: TRBV5-1; CDR3nt: TGCGCCAGCAGCTTGGCCCTCATGACCGGGGAGCTGTTTTTT; CDR3aa: CASSLALMTGELFF
abundance: .; d_gene: TRBD1; j_gene: TRBJ2-7; v_gene: TRBV5-1; CDR3nt: TGCGCCAGCAGCTCGGCGGGACAGGCTGTCTGGGAGCAGTACTTC; CDR3aa: CASSSAGQAVWEQYF
abundance: .; d_gene: .; j_gene: TRBJ1-1; v_gene: TRBV5-1; CDR3nt: TGCGCCAGCAGCCGCGACGGGGTGGTGACTGAAGCTTTCTTT; CDR3aa: CASSRDGVVTEAFF
abundance: .; d_gene: TRBD1; j_gene: TRBJ1-5; v_gene: TRBV19; CDR3nt: TGTGCCAGTAGTATGACAGGGAGGAGCAATCAGCCCCAGCATTTT; CDR3aa: CASSMTGRSNQPQHF
abundance: .; d_gene: TRBD1; j_gene: TRBJ1-2; v_gene: TRBV18; CDR3nt: TGTGCCAGCTCACTGGGGACAGGGGATGGCTACACCTTC; CDR3aa: CASSLGTGDGYTF
abundance: .; d_gene: .; j_gene: TRBJ2-6; v_gene: TRBV27; CDR3nt: TGTGCCAGTACAACCAGTGCCGGGGCCAACGTCCTGACTTTC; CDR3aa: CASTTSAGANVLTF
abundance: .; d_gene: .; j_gene: TRBJ2-3; v_gene: TRBV7-9; CDR3nt: TGTGCCAGCAGCCGATCCGGGCCAAGCACAGATACGCAGTATTTT; CDR3aa: CASSRSGPSTDTQYF
abundance: .; d_gene: .; j_gene: TRBJ1-2; v_gene: TRBV15; CDR3nt: TGTGCCACCAGCAGAGAGTCAGGGCTAAACTATGGCTACACCTTC; CDR3aa: CATSRESGLNYGYTF
abundance: .; d_gene: .; j_gene: TRBJ2-3; v_gene: TRBV11-2; CDR3nt: TGTGCCAGCTCCACGGACGGGAAAAGCACAGATACGCAGTATTTT; CDR3aa: CASSTDGKSTDTQYF
abundance: few; d_gene: TRBD1; j_gene: TRBJ2-7; v_gene: TRBV5-6; CDR3nt: TGTGCCAGCAGCCCTGACAGGGGGTATTTGGCCTACGAGCAGTACTTC; CDR3aa: CASSPDRGYLAYEQYF
abundance: .; d_gene: TRBD2; j_gene: TRBJ2-2; v_gene: TRBV5-1; CDR3nt: TGCGCCAGCAGCTTGAAAATCGGGATGGGACTAGCGGCGCTGGCCCCTACCGGGGAGCTGTTTTTT; CDR3aa: CASSLKIGMGLAALAPTGELFF
abundance: .; d_gene: .; j_gene: TRBJ2-7; v_gene: TRBV28; CDR3nt: TGTGCCAGCAGCCATACCCCAGTCCAGAGCACCTACGAGCAGTACTTC; CDR3aa: CASSHTPVQSTYEQYF
abundance: .; d_gene: TRBD2; j_gene: TRBJ2-7; v_gene: TRBV5-1; CDR3nt: TGCGCCAGCAGCCTAGCGGGGGAACCCTCCTACGAGCAGTACTTC; CDR3aa: CASSLAGEPSYEQYF
abundance: few; d_gene: TRBD1; j_gene: TRBJ1-6; v_gene: TRBV6-5; CDR3nt: TGTGCCAGCAGTTACTCGACAGGGGATAATTCACCCCTCCACTTT; CDR3aa: CASSYSTGDNSPLHF
abundance: .; d_gene: TRBD1; j_gene: TRBJ1-2; v_gene: TRBV11-2; CDR3nt: TGTGCCAGCAGCCGGGACAGACATAACTATGGCTACACCTTC; CDR3aa: CASSRDRHNYGYTF